The 2 T cell receptor beta chains below come from one sample, sequenced in a study of T-cell reconstitution after alpha-beta-depleted transplantation in children. TCRbeta library preparation incorporated unique molecular identifiers. TCRdb reprocessed the PCR reads via MiXCR and lists one record per CDR3 protein. The profile shows around 270,000 distinct CDR3 sequences, over 9% of them singletons. Specimen: PBMCs, collected before TCRalphabeta/CD19-depleted stem cell transplant. These receptors all stem from a boy under two years old with acute myeloid leukemia, due to receive a stem cell transplant.

This clonotype showed up many times. The chain carries TRBV9 and TRBJ2-1, with TRBD2 as a possible D gene (6 bases). Germline lookup yields CDR1 SGDLS and CDR2 YYNGEE. There are 15 residues in the CDR3. Trimming pared 2 bases from V and 2 bases from J, leaving 11 bases between. CDR3 loop: CASSVAGSTYNEQFF. The CDR3 nucleotides read TGTGCCAGCAGCGTTGCGGGGTCTACCTACAATGAGCAGTTCTTC.

As concerns this clonotype: A much larger clone differs from this one at a single base, so this may be a read error. The chain combines TRBV5-1 with TRBJ2-7, with D possibly TRBD1 on 6 matching bases. The germline CDR1 and CDR2 sequences are SGHRS and YFSETQ. CDR3 length equals 12 residues. The CDR3 coding sequence is TGCACCAGCAAAGGGACACGCCCAGAGCAGTACTTC. Protein: CTSKGTRPEQYF.